A selection of T cell receptor beta chains follows, all from one sample in a study of blood T cell repertoires in COVID-19. TCRdb's table, derived via immunoSEQ multiplex PCR, lists solely in-frame clones and lacks some. The repertoire holds about 120,000 clones, 77% seen once, with 7.9% in the top ten. The sample comprised peripheral blood. Every receptor here comes from a human donor in a cohort sampled during active COVID-19. Both conserved end residues are part of each CDR3. The order of the fields is CDR3 length, V gene, J gene, CDR3 protein.

13	TRBV19	TRBJ1-2	CASSIGTPSGYTF
12	TRBV10-3	TRBJ2-7	CAISTGGGEQYF
11	TRBV12-3/TRBV12-4	TRBJ1-1	CASSLGGGAFF
17	TRBV4-1	TRBJ2-3	CASSQEVAGGLGDTQYF
12	TRBV30	TRBJ1-1	CAWGPLNTEAFF
16	TRBV27	TRBJ2-1	CASSYAPGLRNNEQFF
14	TRBV11-2	TRBJ2-5	CASSLDRREETQYF
15	TRBV21-1	TRBJ2-7	CASSKEGDDSYEQYF
15	TRBV5-4	TRBJ2-7	CASSLGIAGTYEQYF
13	TRBV5-6	TRBJ1-2	CASAISPGVGYTF
16	TRBV7-6	TRBJ2-7	CASSLSLEKSSYEQYF
18	TRBV28	TRBJ2-7	CASTTHAIGTGRSYEQYF
15	TRBV6-5	TRBJ1-2	CASSYRPGSLGGYTF
11	TRBV28	TRBJ2-7	CASSASYEQYF
14	TRBV27	TRBJ2-7	CASREQGVPYEQYF
13	TRBV7-9	TRBJ1-1	CASRQTGKTEAFF
15	TRBV5-1	TRBJ2-7	CASSWGTSGIYEQYF
15	TRBV18	TRBJ2-7	CASSPPGWEGYEQYF
12	TRBV11-2	TRBJ2-7	CASSLTGVEQYF
13	TRBV7-9	TRBJ1-4	CASSSDRGKKLFF
13	TRBV19	TRBJ1-2	CASSLDRVEGYTF
12	TRBV28	TRBJ2-7	CASRQASYEQYF
15	TRBV6-5	TRBJ1-1	CASSYSGDMNTEAFF
12	TRBV29-1	TRBJ1-5	CSGMIRGQPQHF
18	TRBV7-8	TRBJ2-7	CASSQGVSGSGAVYEQYF
18	TRBV9	TRBJ1-2	CASSSQGFPGTGGGGYTF
13	TRBV3-1/TRBV3-2	TRBJ1-1	CASSQGGQPEAFF
14	TRBV18	TRBJ1-1	CASSPQGPNTEAFF
13	TRBV12-3/TRBV12-4	TRBJ1-3	CASREGIGNTIYF
14	TRBV5-8	TRBJ2-7	CASRSTGFSYEQYF
15	TRBV27	TRBJ2-7	CASSFPGQGVSEQYF
17	TRBV10-3	TRBJ2-7	CAISESTSGAPLVEQYF
15	TRBV5-6	TRBJ2-7	CASSTGLAGADEQYF
14	TRBV28	TRBJ2-7	CASSLTGALYEQYF
12	TRBV30	TRBJ2-7	CAWSVPPTGQYF
13	TRBV6-5	TRBJ2-1	CASSYASGNEQFF
16	TRBV4-1	TRBJ2-7	CASSQGPDRGQVEQYF
14	TRBV19	TRBJ2-7	CASSTFSDSNEQYF
13	TRBV9	TRBJ1-2	CASSSGQGWGYTF
14	TRBV18	TRBJ2-2	CASSPPADRGELFF
15	TRBV5-6	TRBJ1-5	CASSPWARAAQPQHF
15	TRBV6-1	TRBJ2-7	CASSDIGTVSGEQYF
15	TRBV27	TRBJ1-3	CASSLFQGSGNTIYF
13	TRBV11-2	TRBJ2-7	CASSVGQANEQYF
16	TRBV5-1	TRBJ2-7	CASSLSRGGQNYEQYF
13	TRBV24-1	TRBJ1-5	CATSDLQDQPQHF
14	TRBV3-1/TRBV3-2	TRBJ1-2	CASSLGTDNYGYTF
15	TRBV15	TRBJ1-1	CATSRDRGPGTEAFF
15	TRBV5-5	TRBJ2-5	CASSLSTGFQETQYF
12	TRBV29-1	TRBJ2-7	CSVGQGSSEQYF
14	TRBV25-1	TRBJ1-2	CASSEAPDSYGYTF
16	TRBV2	TRBJ2-3	CASSEEAGRALNTQYF
12	TRBV12-3/TRBV12-4	TRBJ2-5	CASSLNRETQYF
14	TRBV27	TRBJ1-2	CASSLYGGVDGYTF
15	TRBV5-6	TRBJ2-7	CASSLTSGTTYEQYF
16	TRBV29-1	TRBJ2-1	CSAYSGLAGLYNEQFF
13	TRBV19	TRBJ1-1	CASMVQGNTEAFF